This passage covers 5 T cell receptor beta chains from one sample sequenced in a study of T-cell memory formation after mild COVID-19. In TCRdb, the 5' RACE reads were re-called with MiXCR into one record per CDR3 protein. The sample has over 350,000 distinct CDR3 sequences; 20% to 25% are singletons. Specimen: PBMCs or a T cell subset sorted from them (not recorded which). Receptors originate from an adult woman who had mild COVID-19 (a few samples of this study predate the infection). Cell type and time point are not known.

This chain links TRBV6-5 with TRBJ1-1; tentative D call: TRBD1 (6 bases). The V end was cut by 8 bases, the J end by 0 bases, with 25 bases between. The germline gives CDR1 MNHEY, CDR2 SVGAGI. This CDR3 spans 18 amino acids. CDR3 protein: CASERKPQGFPMNTEAFF. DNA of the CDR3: TGTGCCAGCGAGAGGAAACCACAGGGCTTCCCGATGAACACTGAAGCTTTCTTT.

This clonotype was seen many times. The chain's CDR3 is CASSFGSTDTQYF. The CDR3 region has the DNA TGTGCCAGCAGCTTCGGGAGCACAGATACGCAGTATTTT. The rearrangement uses TRBV12-3 or TRBV12-4 and TRBJ2-3, with D uncertain. The CDR3 has 13 amino acids. V lost 6 bases and J lost 0, with 7 bases in between.

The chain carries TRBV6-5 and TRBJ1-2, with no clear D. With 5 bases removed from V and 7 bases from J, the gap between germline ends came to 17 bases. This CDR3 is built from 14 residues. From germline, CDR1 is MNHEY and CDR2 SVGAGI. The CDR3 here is CASSPSEGRGGYTF. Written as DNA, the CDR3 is TGTGCCAGCAGTCCGTCGGAGGGCCGCGGTGGCTACACCTTC.

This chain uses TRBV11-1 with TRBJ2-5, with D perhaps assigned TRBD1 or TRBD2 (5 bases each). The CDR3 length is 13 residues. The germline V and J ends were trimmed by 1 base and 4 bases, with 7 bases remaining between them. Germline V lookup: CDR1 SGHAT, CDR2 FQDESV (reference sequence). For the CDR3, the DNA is TGTGCCAGCAGCTTAGAGGGGAGAGAGACCCAGTACTTC. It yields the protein CASSLEGRETQYF.

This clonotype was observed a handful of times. This CDR3 reads CASSEHDRQPVGYEQYF. The CDR3 DNA follows: TGTGCCAGCAGTGAACACGACCGGCAGCCCGTCGGCTACGAGCAGTACTTC. This rearrangement joins TRBV25-1 to TRBJ2-7; D is undetermined. Germline CDR1 MGHDK, CDR2 SYGVNS. Trimming cost V 2 bases and J 3 bases, with 20 bases left between them. The CDR3 totals 17 residues.